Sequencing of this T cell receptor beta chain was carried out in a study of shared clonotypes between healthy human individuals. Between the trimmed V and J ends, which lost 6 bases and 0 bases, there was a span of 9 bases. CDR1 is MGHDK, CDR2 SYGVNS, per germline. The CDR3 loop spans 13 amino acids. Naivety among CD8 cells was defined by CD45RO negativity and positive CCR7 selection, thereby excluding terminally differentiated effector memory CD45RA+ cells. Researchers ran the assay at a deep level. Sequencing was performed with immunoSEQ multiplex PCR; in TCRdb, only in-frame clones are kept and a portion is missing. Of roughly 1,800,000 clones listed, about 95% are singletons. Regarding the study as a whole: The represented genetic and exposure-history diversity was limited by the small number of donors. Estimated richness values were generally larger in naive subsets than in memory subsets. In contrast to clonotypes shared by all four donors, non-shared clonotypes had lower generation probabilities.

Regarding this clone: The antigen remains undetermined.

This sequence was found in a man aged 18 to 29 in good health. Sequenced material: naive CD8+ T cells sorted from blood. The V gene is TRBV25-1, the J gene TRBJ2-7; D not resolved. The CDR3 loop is CASSPESSYEQYF. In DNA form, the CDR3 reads TGTGCCAGCAGCCCCGAGAGCTCCTACGAGCAGTACTTC.